The rows below give T cell receptor beta chains drawn from one sample of a study of T cell responses to AZD1222 COVID-19 vaccine. Here immunoSEQ multiplex PCR was the method, and the copy in TCRdb shows in-frame clones only, minus some. The sample carries tens of thousands of clones, roughly 89% recorded once. The sample here was peripheral blood, taken 28 days after the second AZD1222 dose. Every receptor here comes from an adult who received the AZD1222 COVID-19 vaccine. Both conserved end residues are part of each CDR3. D genes are given only for firm matches. Expanded clones get a size class; other rows say once, few or many, or leave the size out.

>NA|TRBJ1-6|NA|TRBV6-1
TGTGCCAGCAGTGATACAGGGTACAATTCACCCCTCCACTTT
CASSDTGYNSPLHF
>NA|TRBJ2-7|NA|TRBV19
TGTGCCAGTAGTATGGGGGCCTACGAGCAGTACTTC
CASSMGAYEQYF
>NA|TRBJ1-2|NA|TRBV29-1
TGCAGCGCCCCGACGGGCAACTATGGCTACACCTTC
CSAPTGNYGYTF
>TRBD1|TRBJ1-6|few|TRBV5-5
TGTGCCAGCAGCCCGGCCGGGACAGGGAATTCACCCCTCCACTTT
CASSPAGTGNSPLHF
>NA|TRBJ1-1|few|TRBV30
TGTGCCTCCATTCACAGGGCGACGAACACTGAAGCTTTCTTT
CASIHRATNTEAFF
>NA|TRBJ2-7|NA|TRBV29-1
TGCAGCGTCGAACCTGGACCAGCCTACGAGCAGTACTTC
CSVEPGPAYEQYF
>NA|TRBJ2-1|NA|TRBV29-1
TGCAGCGTCTGGGTACTCAATGAGCAGTTCTTC
CSVWVLNEQFF
>NA|TRBJ1-4|NA|TRBV19
TGTGCCAGTAGTAGACAGAGGGGGGACGCTGAAAAACTGTTTTTT
CASSRQRGDAEKLFF
>TRBD2|TRBJ2-7|few|TRBV5-1
TGCGCCAGCAGCCTCTCGGGACTAGCGTTGAGCTCCTACGAGCAGTACTTC
CASSLSGLALSSYEQYF
>TRBD1|TRBJ1-2|NA|TRBV7-9
TGTGCCAGCAGCACCGGGACAGCCGGCTACACCTTC
CASSTGTAGYTF